The present TCR beta chain was sequenced within a study of T cell responses to AZD1222 COVID-19 vaccine. Method: immunoSEQ multiplex PCR; TCRdb's copy keeps in-frame clones and lacks some. The repertoire holds some 180,000 clones, with 90% to 95% as singletons. Both about-4-week and about-12-week second-dose recipients were combined. Only one count was recorded for this clone. This CDR3 comprises 15 residues. V lost 0 bases and J lost 2, with 10 bases in between. Germline V gene sequence: CDR1 KGHSH, CDR2 LQKENI. The clonotype was recovered from an adult who received the AZD1222 COVID-19 vaccine. The sequences come from peripheral blood, collected 28 days after the second AZD1222 dose. The J gene is TRBJ2-5, the V gene TRBV18; unclear D gene. The CDR3 sequence is CASSPPRPLQETQYF. In DNA, the CDR3 is TGTGCCAGCTCACCACCGCGACCTCTTCAAGAGACCCAGTACTTC.